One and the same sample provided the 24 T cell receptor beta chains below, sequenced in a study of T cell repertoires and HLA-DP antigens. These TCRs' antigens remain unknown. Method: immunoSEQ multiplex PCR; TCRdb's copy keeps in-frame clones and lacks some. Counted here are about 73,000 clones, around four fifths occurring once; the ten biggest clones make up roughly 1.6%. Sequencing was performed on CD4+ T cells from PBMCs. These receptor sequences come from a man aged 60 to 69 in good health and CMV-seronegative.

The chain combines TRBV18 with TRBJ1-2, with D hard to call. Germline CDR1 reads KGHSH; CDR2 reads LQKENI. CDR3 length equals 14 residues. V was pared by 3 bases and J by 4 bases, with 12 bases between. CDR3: CASSPVGKGYGYTF. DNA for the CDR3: TGTGCCAGCTCACCCGTAGGGAAGGGCTATGGCTACACCTTC. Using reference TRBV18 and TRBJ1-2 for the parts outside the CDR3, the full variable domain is NAGVMQNPRHLVRRRGQEARLRCSPMKGHSHVYWYRQLPEEGLKFMVYLQKENIIDESGMPKERFSAEFPKEGPSILRIQQVVRGDSAAYFCASSPVGKGYGYTFGSGTRLTVV.

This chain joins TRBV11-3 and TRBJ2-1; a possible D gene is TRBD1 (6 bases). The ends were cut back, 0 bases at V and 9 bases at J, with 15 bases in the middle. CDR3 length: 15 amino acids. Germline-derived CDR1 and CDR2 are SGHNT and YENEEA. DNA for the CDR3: TGTGCCAGCAGCTTAGACCGGGATGTGGACAGTGAGCAGTTCTTC. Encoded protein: CASSLDRDVDSEQFF. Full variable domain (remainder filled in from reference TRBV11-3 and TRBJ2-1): EAGVVQSPRYKIIEKKQPVAFWCNPISGHNTLYWYLQNLGQGPELLIRYENEEAVDDSQLPKDRFSAERLKGVDSTLKIQPAELGDSAVYLCASSLDRDVDSEQFFGPGTRLTVL.

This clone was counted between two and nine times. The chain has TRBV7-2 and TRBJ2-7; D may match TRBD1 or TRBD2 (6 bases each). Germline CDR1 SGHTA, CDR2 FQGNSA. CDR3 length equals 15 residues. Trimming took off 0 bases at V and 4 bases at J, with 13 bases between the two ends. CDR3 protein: CASSLAGGTQYEQYF. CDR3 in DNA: TGTGCCAGCAGCTTAGCGGGGGGCACCCAATACGAGCAGTACTTC.

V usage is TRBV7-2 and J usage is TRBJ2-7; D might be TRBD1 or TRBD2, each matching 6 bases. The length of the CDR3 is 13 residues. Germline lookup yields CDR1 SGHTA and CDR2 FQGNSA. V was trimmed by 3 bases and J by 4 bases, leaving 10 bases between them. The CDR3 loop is CASSFGGAYEQYF. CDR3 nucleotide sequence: TGTGCCAGCAGCTTCGGGGGCGCGTACGAGCAGTACTTC.

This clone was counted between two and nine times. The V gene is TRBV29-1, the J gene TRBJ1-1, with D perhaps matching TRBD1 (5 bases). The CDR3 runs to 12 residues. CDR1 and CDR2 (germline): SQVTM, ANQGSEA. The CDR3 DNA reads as TGCAGTATCGGGGGTGGTAGCCCTGAAGCTTTCTTT. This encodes CSIGGGSPEAFF.

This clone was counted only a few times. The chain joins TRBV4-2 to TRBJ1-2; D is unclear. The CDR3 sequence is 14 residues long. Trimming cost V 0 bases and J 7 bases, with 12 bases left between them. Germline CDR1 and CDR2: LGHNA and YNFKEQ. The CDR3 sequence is CASSQDLGTFGYTF. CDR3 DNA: TGTGCCAGCAGCCAAGATCTTGGCACGTTTGGCTACACCTTC.

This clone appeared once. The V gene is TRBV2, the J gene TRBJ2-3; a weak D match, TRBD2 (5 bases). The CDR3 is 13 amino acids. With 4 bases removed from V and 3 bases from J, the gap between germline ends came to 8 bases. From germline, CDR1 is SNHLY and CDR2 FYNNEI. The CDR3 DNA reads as TGTGCCAGCAGTGCGGAGGTGACAGATACGCAGTATTTT. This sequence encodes CASSAEVTDTQYF. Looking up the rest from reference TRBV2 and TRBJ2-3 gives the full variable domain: EPEVTQTPSHQVTQMGQEVILRCVPISNHLYFYWYRQILGQKVEFLVSFYNNEISEKSEIFDDQFSVERPDGSNFTLKIRSTKLEDSAMYFCASSAEVTDTQYFGPGTRLTVL.

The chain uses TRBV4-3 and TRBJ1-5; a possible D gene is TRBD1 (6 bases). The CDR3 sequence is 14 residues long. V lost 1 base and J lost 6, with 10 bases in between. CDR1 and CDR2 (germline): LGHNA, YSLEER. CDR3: CASSQGTTGQPQHF. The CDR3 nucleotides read TGCGCCAGCAGCCAAGGGACGACAGGTCAGCCCCAGCATTTT.

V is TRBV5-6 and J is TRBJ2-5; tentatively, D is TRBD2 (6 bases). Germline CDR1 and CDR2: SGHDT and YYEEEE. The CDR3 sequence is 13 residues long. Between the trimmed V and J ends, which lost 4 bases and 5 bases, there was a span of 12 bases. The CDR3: CASSKTSWETQYF. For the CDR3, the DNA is TGTGCCAGCAGCAAAACTAGCTGGGAGACCCAGTACTTC.

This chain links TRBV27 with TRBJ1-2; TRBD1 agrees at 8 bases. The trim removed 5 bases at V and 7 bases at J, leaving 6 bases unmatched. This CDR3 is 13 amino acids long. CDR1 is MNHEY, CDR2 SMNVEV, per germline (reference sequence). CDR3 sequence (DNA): TGTGCCAGCAGTCCCAGACAGGGGCCTGGCTACACCTTC. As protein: CASSPRQGPGYTF.

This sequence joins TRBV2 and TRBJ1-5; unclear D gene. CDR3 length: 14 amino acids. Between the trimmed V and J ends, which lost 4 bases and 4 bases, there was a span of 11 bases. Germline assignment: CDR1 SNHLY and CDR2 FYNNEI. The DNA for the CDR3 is TGTGCCAGCAGTGTAGGCGACCTGAATCAGCCCCAGCATTTT. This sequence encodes CASSVGDLNQPQHF.

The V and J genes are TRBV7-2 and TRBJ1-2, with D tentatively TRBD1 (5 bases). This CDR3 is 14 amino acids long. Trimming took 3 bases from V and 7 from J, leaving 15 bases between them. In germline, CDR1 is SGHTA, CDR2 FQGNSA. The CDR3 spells CASSFRGSVGGYTF. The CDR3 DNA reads TGTGCCAGCAGCTTCCGGGGGTCGGTCGGTGGCTACACCTTC. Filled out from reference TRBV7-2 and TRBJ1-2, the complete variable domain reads GAGVSQSPSNKVTEKGKDVELRCDPISGHTALYWYRQSLGQGLEFLIYFQGNSAPDKSGLPSDRFSAERTGGSVSTLTIQRTQQEDSAVYLCASSFRGSVGGYTFGSGTRLTVV.

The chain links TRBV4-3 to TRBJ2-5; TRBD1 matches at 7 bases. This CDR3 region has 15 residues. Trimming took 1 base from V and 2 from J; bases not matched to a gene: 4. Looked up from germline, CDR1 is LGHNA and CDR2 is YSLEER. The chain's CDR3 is CASSQGRTGQETQYF. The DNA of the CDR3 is TGCGCCAGCAGCCAAGGAAGGACAGGACAAGAGACCCAGTACTTC.

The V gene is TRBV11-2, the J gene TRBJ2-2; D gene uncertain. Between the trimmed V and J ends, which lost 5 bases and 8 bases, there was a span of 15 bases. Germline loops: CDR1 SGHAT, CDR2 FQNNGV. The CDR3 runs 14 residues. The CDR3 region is CASSPTTRVGELFF. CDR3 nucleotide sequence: TGTGCCAGCAGCCCGACAACTCGGGTGGGGGAGCTGTTTTTT.

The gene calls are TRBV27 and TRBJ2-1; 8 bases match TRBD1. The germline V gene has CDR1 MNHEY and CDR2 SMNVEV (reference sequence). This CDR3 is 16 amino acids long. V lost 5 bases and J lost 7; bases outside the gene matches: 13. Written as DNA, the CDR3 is TGTGCCAGCAGTGCTTCTCGGGACAGGAGGACGAATGAGCAGTTCTTC. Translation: CASSASRDRRTNEQFF.

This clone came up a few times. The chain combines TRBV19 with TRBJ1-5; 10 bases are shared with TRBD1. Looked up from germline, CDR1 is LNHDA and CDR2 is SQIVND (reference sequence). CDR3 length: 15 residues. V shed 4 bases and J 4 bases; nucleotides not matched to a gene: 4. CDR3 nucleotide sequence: TGTGCCAGTAGTACCGGGACAGGGGTGAATCAGCCCCAGCATTTT. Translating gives CASSTGTGVNQPQHF.

The CDR3: CASRVLPTTNEKLFF. In nucleotides, the CDR3 is TGCGCCAGCAGGGTGCTTCCGACAACTAATGAAAAACTGTTTTTT. The gene calls are TRBV4-1 and TRBJ1-4; D unresolved. This CDR3 has 15 amino acids. Germline CDR1 is MGHRA and CDR2 is YSYEKL. Trimming took 6 bases from V and 0 from J, leaving 11 bases between them.

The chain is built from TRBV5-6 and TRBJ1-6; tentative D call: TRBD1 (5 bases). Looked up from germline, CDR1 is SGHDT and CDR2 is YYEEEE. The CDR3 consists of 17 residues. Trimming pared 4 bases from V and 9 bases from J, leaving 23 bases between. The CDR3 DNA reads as TGTGCCAGCAGCGGCCGGGACTCCTCTGTCGGTGGTTCACCCCTCCACTTT. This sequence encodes CASSGRDSSVGGSPLHF.

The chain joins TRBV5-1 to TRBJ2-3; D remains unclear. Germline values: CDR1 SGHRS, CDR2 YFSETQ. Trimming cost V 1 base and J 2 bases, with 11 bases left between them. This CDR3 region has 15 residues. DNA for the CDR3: TGCGCCAGCAGCTTGACTTCCCTCGCCACAGATACGCAGTATTTT. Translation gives CASSLTSLATDTQYF.

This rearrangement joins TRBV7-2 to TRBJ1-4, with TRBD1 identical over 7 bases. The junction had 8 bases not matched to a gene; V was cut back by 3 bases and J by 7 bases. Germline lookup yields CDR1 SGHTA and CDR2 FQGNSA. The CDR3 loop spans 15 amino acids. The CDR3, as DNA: TGTGCCAGCAGCTTCAGACAGGGAGGTGGTGAAAAACTGTTTTTT. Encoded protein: CASSFRQGGGEKLFF.

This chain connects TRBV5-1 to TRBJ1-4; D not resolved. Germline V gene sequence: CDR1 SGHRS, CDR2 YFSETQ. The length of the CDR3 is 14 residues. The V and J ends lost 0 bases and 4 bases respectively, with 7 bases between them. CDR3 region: CASSLGPSNEKLFF. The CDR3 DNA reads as TGCGCCAGCAGCTTGGGACCCAGTAATGAAAAACTGTTTTTT.

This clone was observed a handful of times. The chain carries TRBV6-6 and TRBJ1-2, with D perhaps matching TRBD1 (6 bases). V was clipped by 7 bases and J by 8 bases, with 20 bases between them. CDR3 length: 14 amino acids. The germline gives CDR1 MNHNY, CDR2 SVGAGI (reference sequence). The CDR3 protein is CASTHITGNGGYTF. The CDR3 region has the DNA TGTGCCAGCACCCATATAACAGGGAATGGCGGCTACACCTTC.

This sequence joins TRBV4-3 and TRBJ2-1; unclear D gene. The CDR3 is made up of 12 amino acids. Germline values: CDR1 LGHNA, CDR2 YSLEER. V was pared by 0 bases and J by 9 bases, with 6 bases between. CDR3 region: CASSQDRGEQFF. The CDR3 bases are TGCGCCAGCAGCCAAGATCGAGGTGAGCAGTTCTTC.

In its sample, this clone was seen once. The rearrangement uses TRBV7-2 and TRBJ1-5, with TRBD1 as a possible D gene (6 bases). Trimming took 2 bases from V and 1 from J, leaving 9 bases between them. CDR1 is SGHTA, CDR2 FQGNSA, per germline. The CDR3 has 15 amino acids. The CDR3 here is CASSLFQGSNQPQHF. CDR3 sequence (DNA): TGTGCCAGCAGCTTATTCCAGGGGAGCAATCAGCCCCAGCATTTT.